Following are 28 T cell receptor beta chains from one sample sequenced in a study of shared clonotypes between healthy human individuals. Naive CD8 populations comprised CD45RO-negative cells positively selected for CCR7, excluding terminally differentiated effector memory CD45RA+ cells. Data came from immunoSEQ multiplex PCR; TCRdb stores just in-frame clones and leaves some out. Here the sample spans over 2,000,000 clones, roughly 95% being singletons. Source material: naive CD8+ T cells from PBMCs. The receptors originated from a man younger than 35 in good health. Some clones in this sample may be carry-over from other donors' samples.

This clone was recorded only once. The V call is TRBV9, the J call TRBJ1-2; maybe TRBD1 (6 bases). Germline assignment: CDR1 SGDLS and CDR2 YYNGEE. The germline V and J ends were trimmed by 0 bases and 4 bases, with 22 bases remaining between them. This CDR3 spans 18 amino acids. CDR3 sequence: CASSVATKGRGGIYGYTF. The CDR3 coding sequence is TGTGCCAGCAGCGTAGCTACGAAGGGCAGGGGCGGGATCTATGGCTACACCTTC.

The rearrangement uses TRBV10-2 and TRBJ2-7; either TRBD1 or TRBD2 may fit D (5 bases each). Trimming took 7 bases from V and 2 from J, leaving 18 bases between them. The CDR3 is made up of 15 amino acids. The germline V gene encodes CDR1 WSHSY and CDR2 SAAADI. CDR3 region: CASTIPGTGTYEQYF. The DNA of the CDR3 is TGCGCCAGCACCATCCCCGGGACGGGAACCTACGAGCAGTACTTC.

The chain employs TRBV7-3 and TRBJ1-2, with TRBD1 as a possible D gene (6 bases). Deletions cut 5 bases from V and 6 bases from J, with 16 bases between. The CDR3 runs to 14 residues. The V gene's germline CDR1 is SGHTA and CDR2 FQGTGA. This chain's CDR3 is CASSPGAHTNGYTF. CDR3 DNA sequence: TGTGCCAGCAGCCCAGGGGCGCATACGAATGGCTACACCTTC.

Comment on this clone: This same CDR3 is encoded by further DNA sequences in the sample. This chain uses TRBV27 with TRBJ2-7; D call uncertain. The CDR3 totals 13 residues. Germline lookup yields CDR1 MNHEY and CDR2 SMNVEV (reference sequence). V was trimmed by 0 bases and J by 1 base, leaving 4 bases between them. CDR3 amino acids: CASSLSPSYEQYF. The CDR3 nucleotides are TGTGCCAGCAGTTTATCCCCTTCCTACGAGCAGTACTTC.

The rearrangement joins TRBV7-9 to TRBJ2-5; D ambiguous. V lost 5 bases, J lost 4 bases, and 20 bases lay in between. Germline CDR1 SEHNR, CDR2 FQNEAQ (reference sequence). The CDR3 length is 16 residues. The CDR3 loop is CASSQTAGPLGETQYF. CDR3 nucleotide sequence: TGTGCCAGCAGCCAGACCGCTGGCCCGCTGGGAGAGACCCAGTACTTC.

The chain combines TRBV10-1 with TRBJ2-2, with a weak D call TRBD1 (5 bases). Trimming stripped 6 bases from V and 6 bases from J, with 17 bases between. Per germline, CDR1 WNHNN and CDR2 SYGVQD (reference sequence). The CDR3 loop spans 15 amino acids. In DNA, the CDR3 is TGCGCCAGCAGCGACGACCTAATAGGGGCCGGGGAGCTGTTTTTT. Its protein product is CASSDDLIGAGELFF.

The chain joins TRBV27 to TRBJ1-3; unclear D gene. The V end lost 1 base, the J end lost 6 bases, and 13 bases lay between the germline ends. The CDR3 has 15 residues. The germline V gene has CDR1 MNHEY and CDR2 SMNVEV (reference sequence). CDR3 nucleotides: TGTGCCAGCAGTTTATTGGGAGGTGCCGAAAACACCATATATTTT. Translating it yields CASSLLGGAENTIYF.

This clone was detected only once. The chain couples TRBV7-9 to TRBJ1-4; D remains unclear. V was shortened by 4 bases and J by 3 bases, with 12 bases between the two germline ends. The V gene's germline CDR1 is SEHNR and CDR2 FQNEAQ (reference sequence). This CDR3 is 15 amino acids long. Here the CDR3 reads CASSYQDGPNEKLFF. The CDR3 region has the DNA TGTGCCAGCAGCTACCAGGACGGACCTAATGAAAAACTGTTTTTT.

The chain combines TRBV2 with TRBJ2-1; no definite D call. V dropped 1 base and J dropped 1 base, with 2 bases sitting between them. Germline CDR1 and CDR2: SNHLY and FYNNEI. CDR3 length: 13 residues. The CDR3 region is CASSEVSYNEQFF. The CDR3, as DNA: TGTGCCAGCAGTGAAGTGTCCTACAATGAGCAGTTCTTC. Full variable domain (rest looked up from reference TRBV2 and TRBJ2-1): EPEVTQTPSHQVTQMGQEVILRCVPISNHLYFYWYRQILGQKVEFLVSFYNNEISEKSEIFDDQFSVERPDGSNFTLKIRSTKLEDSAMYFCASSEVSYNEQFFGPGTRLTVL.

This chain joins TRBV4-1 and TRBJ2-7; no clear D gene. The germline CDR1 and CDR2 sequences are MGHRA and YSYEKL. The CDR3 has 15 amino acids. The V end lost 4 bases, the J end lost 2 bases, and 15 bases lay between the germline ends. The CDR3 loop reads CASSRNWDLTYEQYF. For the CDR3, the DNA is TGCGCCAGCAGCCGGAACTGGGATTTAACCTACGAGCAGTACTTC.

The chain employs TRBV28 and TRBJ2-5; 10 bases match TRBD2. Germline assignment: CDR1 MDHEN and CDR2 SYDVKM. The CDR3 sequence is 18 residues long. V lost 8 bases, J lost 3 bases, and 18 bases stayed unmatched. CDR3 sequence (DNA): TGTGCCAGCTCCCATCCCAGCGGGAGGGCCTCCCCGAAAGAGACCCAGTACTTC. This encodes CASSHPSGRASPKETQYF.

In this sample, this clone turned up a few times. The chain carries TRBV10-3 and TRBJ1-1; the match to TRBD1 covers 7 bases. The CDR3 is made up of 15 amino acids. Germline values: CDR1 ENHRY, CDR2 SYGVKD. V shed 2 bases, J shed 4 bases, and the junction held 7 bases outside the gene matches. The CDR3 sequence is CAISENGQVVTEAFF. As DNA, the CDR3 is TGTGCCATCAGTGAGAACGGACAGGTGGTCACTGAAGCTTTCTTT.

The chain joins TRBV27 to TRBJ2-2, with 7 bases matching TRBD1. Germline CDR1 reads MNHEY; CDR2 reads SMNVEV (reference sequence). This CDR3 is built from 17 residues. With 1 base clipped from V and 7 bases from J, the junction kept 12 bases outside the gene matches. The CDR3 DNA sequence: TGTGCCAGCAGTTTATTGTTCGGACAGGAAGCCGGCGGGGAGCTGTTTTTT. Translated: CASSLLFGQEAGGELFF.

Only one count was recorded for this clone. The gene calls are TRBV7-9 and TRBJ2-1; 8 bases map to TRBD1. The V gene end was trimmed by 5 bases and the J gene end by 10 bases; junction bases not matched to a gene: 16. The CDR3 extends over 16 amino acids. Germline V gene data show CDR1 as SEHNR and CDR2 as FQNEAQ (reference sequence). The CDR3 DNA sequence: TGTGCCAGCAGCAATAGACAGGGGATAATATTCGGGGAGCAGTTCTTC. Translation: CASSNRQGIIFGEQFF.

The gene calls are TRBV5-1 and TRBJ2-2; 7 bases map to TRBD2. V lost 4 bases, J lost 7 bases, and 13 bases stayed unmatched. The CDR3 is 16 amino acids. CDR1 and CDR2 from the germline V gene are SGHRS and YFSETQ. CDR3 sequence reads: CASSMGPSPGGGELFF. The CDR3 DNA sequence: TGCGCCAGCAGCATGGGACCCTCACCGGGGGGCGGGGAGCTGTTTTTT.

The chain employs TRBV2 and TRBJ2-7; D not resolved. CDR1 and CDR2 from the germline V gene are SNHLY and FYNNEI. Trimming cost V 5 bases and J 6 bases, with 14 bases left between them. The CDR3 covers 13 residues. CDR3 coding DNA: TGTGCCAGCAGTCCCCCGGAAGGCCTCGAGCAGTACTTC. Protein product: CASSPPEGLEQYF.

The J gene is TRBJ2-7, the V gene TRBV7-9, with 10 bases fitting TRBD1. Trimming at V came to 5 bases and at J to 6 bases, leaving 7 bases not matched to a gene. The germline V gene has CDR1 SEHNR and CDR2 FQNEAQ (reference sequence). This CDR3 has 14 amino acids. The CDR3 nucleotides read TGTGCCAGCAGCCCCCCGGGACAGGGGTCCGAGCAGTACTTC. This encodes CASSPPGQGSEQYF. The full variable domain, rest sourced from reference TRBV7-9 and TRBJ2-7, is DTGVSQNPRHKITKRGQNVTFRCDPISEHNRLYWYRQTLGQGPEFLTYFQNEAQLEKSRLLSDRFSAERPKGSFSTLEIQRTEQGDSAMYLCASSPPGQGSEQYFGPGTRLTVT.

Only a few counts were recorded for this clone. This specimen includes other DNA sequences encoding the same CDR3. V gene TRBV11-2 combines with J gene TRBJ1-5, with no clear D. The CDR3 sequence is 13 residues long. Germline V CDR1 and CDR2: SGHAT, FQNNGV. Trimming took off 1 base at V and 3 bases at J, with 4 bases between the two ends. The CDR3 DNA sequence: TGTGCCAGCAGCTTAGCGTCCAATCAGCCCCAGCATTTT. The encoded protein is CASSLASNQPQHF.

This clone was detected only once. CDR3 bases: TGTGCCAGTAGTATGACTACAGAGCTCTCTAGCACAGATACGCAGTATTTT. Its translation is CASSMTTELSSTDTQYF. This chain uses TRBV19 with TRBJ2-3; possible D gene TRBD2, 5 bases. V shed 3 bases and J shed 0 bases, with 16 bases lying between them. CDR1 LNHDA and CDR2 SQIVND come from the germline V gene (reference sequence). The CDR3 is made up of 17 amino acids.

CDR3 loop: CASSYFQNTGELFF. In DNA form, the CDR3 reads TGTGCCAGCAGTTATTTTCAGAACACCGGGGAGCTGTTTTTT. V is TRBV27 and J is TRBJ2-2; D is undetermined. V gave up 4 bases and J gave up 1 base, with 7 bases separating them. This CDR3 has 14 amino acids. CDR1 and CDR2 from the germline V gene are MNHEY and SMNVEV (reference sequence).

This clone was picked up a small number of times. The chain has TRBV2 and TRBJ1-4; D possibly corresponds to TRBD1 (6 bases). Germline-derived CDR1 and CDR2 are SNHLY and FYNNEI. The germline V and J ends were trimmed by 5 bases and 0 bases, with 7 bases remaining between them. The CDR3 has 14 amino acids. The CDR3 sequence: CASSRTATNEKLFF. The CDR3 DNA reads TGTGCCAGCAGTCGGACAGCAACTAATGAAAAACTGTTTTTT.

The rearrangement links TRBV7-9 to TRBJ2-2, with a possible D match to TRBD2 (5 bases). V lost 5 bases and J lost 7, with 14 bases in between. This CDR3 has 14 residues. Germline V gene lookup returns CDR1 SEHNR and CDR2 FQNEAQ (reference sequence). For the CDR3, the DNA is TGTGCCAGCAGCCCCGCTGAGGGCGACGGGGAGCTGTTTTTT. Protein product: CASSPAEGDGELFF.

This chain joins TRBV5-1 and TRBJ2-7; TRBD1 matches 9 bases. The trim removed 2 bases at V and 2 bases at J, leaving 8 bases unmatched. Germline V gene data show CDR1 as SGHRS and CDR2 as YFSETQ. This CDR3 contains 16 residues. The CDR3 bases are TGCGCCAGCAGCTTCCCTTTACAGGGGGCCCCCTACGAGCAGTACTTC. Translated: CASSFPLQGAPYEQYF. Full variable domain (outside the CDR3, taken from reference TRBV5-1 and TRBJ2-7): KAGVTQTPRYLIKTRGQQVTLSCSPISGHRSVSWYQQTPGQGLQFLFEYFSETQRNKGNFPGRFSGRQFSNSRSEMNVSTLELGDSALYLCASSFPLQGAPYEQYFGPGTRLTVT.

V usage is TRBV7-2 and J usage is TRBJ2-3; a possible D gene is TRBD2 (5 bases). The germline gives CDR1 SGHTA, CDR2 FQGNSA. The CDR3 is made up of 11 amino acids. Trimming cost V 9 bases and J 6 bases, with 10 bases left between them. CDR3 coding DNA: TGTGCCAGGTCTAGCCGGGATACGCAGTATTTT. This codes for CARSSRDTQYF.

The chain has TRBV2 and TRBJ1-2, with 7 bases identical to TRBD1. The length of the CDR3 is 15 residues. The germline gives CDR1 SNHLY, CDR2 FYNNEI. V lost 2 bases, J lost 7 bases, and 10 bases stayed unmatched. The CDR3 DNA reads TGTGCCAGCAGTGAATACAGGACAGGATCGAGTGGCTACACCTTC. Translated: CASSEYRTGSSGYTF. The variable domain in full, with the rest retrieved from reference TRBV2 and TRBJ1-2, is EPEVTQTPSHQVTQMGQEVILRCVPISNHLYFYWYRQILGQKVEFLVSFYNNEISEKSEIFDDQFSVERPDGSNFTLKIRSTKLEDSAMYFCASSEYRTGSSGYTFGSGTRLTVV.

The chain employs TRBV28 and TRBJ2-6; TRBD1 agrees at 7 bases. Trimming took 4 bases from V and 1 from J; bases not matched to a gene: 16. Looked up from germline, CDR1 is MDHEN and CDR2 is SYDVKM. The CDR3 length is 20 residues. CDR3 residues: CASSYPGTDKFRSGANVLTF. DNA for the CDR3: TGTGCCAGCAGTTACCCCGGGACAGATAAATTTCGTTCTGGGGCCAACGTCCTGACTTTC.

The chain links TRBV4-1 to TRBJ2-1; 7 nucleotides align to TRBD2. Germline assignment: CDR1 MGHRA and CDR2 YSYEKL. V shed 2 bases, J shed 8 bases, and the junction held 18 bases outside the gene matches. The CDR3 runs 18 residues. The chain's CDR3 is CASSQPRTRRSSSDEQFF. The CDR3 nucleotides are TGCGCCAGCAGCCAACCTCGGACTAGAAGGTCATCTAGCGATGAGCAGTTCTTC.

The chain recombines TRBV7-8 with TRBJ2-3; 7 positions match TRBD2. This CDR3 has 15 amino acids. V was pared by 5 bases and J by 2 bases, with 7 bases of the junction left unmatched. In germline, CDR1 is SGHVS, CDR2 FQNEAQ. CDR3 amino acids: CASSLRLAVTDTQYF. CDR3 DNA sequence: TGTGCCAGCAGCCTCCGTCTAGCGGTCACAGATACGCAGTATTTT.